This T cell receptor (beta chain) was recorded in a study of blood T cell repertoires in COVID-19. The overall study: The origin of the acute and convalescent COVID-19 samples was the United States, Italy and Spain.

As processed by the authors: Counts of nucleated cells, estimated from reference gene primer amplification, were obtained. TCRdb keeps only in-frame clones here, not all; method: immunoSEQ multiplex PCR. The V and J calls and clone size are taken from that table; D and trimming were inferred from the DNA. Of fewer than 250,000 clones in the sample, about 85% are singletons; the top ten hold under 12%. Sequencing was done on a sample of peripheral blood. The TCR comes from a woman aged 80 or over with COVID-19, enrolled during active disease.

CDR3 DNA: TGTGCCAGCAGCTCGCGTTCACAGGGATACACTGAAGCTTTCTTT. This gives the protein CASSSRSQGYTEAFF. The rearrangement uses TRBV5-4 and TRBJ1-1, with a weak D call TRBD1 (6 bases). The V end lost 3 bases, the J end lost 3 bases, and 15 bases lay between the germline ends. The CDR3 runs to 15 residues. The germline V gene encodes CDR1 SGHNT and CDR2 YYREEE (reference sequence).